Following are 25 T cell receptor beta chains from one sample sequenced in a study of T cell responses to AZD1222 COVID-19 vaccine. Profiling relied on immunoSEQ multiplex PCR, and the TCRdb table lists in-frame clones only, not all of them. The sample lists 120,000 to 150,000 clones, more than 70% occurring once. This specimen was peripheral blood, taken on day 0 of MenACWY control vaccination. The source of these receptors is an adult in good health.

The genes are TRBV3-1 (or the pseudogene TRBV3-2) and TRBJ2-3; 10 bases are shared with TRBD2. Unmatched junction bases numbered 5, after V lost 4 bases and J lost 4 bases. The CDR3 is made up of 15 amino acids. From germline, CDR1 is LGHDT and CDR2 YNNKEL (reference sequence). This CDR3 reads CASSPRAGGSDTQYF. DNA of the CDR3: TGTGCCAGCAGCCCCAGAGCGGGAGGGTCAGATACGCAGTATTTT.

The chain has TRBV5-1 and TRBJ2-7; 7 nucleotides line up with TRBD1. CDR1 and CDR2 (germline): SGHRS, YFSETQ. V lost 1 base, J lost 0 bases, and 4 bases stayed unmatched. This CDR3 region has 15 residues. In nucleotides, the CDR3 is TGCGCCAGCAGCTTGCAAGGGGGCCTCTCCTACGAGCAGTACTTC. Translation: CASSLQGGLSYEQYF.

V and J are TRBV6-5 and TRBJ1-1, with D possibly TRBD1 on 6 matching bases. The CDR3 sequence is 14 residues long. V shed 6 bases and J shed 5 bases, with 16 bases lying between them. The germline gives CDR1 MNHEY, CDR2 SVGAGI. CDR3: CASRRLRGDTEAFF. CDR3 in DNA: TGTGCCAGCAGGAGACTGAGGGGGGATACTGAAGCTTTCTTT.

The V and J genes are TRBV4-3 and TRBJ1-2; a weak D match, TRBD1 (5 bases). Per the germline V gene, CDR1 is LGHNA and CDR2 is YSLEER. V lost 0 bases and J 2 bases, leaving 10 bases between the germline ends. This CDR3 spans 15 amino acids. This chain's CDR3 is CASSQEQGTNYGYTF. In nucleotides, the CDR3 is TGCGCCAGCAGCCAAGAGCAAGGGACGAACTATGGCTACACCTTC.

The CDR3 loop is CASSPRDGYLNQPQHF. As DNA, the CDR3 is TGTGCCAGCAGTCCCCGAGACGGGTACCTCAATCAGCCCCAGCATTTT. The rearrangement joins TRBV28 to TRBJ1-5, with D hard to call. Trimming took off 5 bases at V and 3 bases at J, with 17 bases between the two ends. The CDR3 is 16 residues long. The germline V gene has CDR1 MDHEN and CDR2 SYDVKM.

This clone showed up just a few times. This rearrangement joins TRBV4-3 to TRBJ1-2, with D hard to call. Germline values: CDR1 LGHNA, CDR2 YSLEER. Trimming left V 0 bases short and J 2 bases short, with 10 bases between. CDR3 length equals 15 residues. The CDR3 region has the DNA TGCGCCAGCAGCCAAGATATCGGATTAAACTATGGCTACACCTTC. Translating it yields CASSQDIGLNYGYTF.

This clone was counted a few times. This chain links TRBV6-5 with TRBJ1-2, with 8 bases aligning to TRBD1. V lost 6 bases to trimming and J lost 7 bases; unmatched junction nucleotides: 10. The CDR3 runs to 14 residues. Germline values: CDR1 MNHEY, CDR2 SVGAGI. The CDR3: CASRQDQGAGGYTF. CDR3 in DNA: TGTGCCAGCAGACAGGACCAGGGGGCGGGTGGCTACACCTTC.

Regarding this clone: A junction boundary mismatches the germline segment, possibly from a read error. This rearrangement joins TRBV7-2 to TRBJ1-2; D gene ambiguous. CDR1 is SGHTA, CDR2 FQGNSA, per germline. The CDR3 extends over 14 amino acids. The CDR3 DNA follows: TGTGCCAACAGCTTAGGTCGGGTGGAGTATGGCTACACCTTC. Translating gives CANSLGRVEYGYTF.

The CDR3 region has the DNA TGTGCCAGCAGCTCCCCGGGACAGTACAATGAGCAGTTCTTC. Amino acids: CASSSPGQYNEQFF. The genes are TRBV7-2 and TRBJ2-1; the match to TRBD1 covers 7 bases. Per germline, CDR1 SGHTA and CDR2 FQGNSA. The trim removed 4 bases at V and 4 bases at J, leaving 4 bases unmatched. The CDR3 contains 14 residues.

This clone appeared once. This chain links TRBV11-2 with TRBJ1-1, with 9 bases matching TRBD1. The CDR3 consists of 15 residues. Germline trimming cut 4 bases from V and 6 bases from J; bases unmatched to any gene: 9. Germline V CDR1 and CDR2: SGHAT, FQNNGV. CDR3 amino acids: CASSWETGGMSEAFF. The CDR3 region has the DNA TGTGCCAGCAGCTGGGAGACAGGGGGAATGTCTGAAGCTTTCTTT.

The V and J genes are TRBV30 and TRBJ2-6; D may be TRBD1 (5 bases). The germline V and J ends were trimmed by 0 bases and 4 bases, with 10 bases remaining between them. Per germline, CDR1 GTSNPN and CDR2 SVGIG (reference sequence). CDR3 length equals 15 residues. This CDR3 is CAWSVGVDGANVLTF. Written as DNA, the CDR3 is TGTGCCTGGAGTGTAGGGGTCGACGGGGCCAACGTCCTGACTTTC.

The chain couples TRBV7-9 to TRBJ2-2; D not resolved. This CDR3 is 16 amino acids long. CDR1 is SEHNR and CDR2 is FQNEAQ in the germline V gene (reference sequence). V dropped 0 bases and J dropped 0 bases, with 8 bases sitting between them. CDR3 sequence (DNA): TGTGCCAGCAGCTTAGCGCTAAGGGCGAACACCGGGGAGCTGTTTTTT. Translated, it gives CASSLALRANTGELFF.

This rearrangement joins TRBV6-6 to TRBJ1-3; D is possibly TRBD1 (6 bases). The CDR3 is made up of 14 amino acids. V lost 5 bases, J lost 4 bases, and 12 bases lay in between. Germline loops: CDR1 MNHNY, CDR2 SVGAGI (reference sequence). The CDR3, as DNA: TGTGCCAGCAGTCTACAGGGTGAAGGAAACACCATATATTTT. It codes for CASSLQGEGNTIYF.

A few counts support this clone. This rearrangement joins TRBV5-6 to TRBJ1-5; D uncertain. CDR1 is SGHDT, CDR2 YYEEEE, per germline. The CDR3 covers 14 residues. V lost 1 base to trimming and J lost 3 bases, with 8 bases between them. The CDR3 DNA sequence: TGTGCCAGCAGCTTGAGCGGAAACAATCAGCCCCAGCATTTT. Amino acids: CASSLSGNNQPQHF.

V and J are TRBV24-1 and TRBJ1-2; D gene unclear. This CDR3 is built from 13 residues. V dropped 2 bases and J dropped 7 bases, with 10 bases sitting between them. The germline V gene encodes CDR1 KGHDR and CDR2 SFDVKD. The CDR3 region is CATSDWTETGYTF. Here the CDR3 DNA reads TGTGCCACCAGTGATTGGACCGAAACTGGCTACACCTTC.

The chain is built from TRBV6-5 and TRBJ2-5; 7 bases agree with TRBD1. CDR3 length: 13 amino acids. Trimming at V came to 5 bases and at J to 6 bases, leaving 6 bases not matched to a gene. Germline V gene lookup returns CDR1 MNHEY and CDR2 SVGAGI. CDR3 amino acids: CASSRQGSQTQYF. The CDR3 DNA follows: TGTGCCAGCAGTCGACAGGGCAGTCAGACCCAGTACTTC.

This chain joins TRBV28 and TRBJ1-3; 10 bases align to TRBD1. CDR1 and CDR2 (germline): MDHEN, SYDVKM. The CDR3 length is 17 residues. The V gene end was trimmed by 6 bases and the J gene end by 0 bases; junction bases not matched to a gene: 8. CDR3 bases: TGTGCCAGCAGGGGAGAGGGACAGGGGAGCTCTGGAAACACCATATATTTT. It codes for CASRGEGQGSSGNTIYF.

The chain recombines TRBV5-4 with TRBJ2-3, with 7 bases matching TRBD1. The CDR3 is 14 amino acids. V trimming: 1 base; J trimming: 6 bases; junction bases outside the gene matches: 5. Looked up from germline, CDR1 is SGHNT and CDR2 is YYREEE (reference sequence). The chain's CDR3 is CASSLKGASDTQYF. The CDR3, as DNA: TGTGCCAGCAGCTTGAAGGGGGCGTCGGATACGCAGTATTTT.

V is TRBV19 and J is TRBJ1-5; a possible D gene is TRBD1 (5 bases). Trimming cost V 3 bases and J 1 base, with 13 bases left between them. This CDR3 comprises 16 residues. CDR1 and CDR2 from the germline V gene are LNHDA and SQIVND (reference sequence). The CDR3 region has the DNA TGTGCCAGTAGTATCCTGGGGGGTTGGAGCAATCAGCCCCAGCATTTT. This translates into CASSILGGWSNQPQHF.

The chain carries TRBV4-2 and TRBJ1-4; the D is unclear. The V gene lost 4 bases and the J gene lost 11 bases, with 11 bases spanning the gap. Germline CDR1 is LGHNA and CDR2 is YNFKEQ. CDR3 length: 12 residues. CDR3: CASSRITDKLFF. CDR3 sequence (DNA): TGTGCCAGCAGCCGAATCACGGATAAACTGTTTTTT.

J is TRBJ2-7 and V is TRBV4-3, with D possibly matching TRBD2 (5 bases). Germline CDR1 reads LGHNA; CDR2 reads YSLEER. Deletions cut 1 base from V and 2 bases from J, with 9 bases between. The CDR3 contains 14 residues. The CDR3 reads CASSQAAGTYEQYF. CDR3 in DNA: TGCGCCAGCAGCCAAGCGGCGGGCACCTACGAGCAGTACTTC.

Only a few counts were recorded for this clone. In DNA, the CDR3 is TGCGCCAGCAGCCAAGAACAGCGGGGAGCGGACAATGAGCAGTTCTTC. The encoded protein is CASSQEQRGADNEQFF. The chain links TRBV4-1 to TRBJ2-1; 7 bases map to TRBD2. Germline V gene lookup returns CDR1 MGHRA and CDR2 YSYEKL. This CDR3 comprises 16 residues. The V and J ends lost 0 bases and 5 bases, in that order; junction bases with no gene match: 7.

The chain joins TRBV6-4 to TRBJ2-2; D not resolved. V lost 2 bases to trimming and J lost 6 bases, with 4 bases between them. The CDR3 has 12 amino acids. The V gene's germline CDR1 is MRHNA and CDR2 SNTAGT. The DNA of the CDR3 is TGTGCCAGCAGTGACGGAGCCGGGGAGCTGTTTTTT. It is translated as CASSDGAGELFF.

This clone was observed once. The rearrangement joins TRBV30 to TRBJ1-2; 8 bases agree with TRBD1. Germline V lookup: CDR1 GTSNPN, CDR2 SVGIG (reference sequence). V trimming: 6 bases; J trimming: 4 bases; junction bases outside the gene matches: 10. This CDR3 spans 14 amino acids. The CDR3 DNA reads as TGTGCCTGCCTTATCCCAGGGGGCTCCTATGGCTACACCTTC. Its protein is CACLIPGGSYGYTF.

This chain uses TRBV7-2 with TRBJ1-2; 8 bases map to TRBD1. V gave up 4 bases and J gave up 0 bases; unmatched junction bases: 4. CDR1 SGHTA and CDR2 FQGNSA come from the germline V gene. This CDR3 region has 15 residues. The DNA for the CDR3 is TGTGCCAGCAGCTCATCGACAGGGGCTAACTATGGCTACACCTTC. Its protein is CASSSSTGANYGYTF.